This TCR beta chain comes out of a study of beta chain features in type 1 diabetes. There are 15 residues in the CDR3. CDR1 and CDR2 from the germline V gene are SGHTA and FQGNSA. Germline trimming cut 2 bases from V and 2 bases from J; bases unmatched to any gene: 4. Expressed TCRB transcripts were sequenced because the entire RNA isolate underwent reverse transcription. Repertoires were generated with immunoSEQ multiplex PCR, while TCRdb's copy carries only in-frame clones and drops some. The sample carries about 240,000 clones, 25% to 30% recorded once. Only a few counts were recorded for this clone.

The clonotype originates from a man aged 25 to 40 in good health. The sample taken for sequencing was central memory CD4+ T cells from blood. The rearrangement links TRBV7-2 to TRBJ2-5, with TRBD2 matching 8 bases. CDR3 coding DNA: TGTGCCAGCAGCTTAATGGCTAGCGGGCAAGAGACCCAGTACTTC. This gives the protein CASSLMASGQETQYF.